Described below is a single TCR beta chain sequence and its context. How the authors handled the data: Estimation of nucleated cell counts relied on the amplification of reference gene primers. Measured with immunoSEQ multiplex PCR; TCRdb has only the in-frame clones, and not every one. That table gives V, J and clone size, and the DNA gave D and trimming. Here the sample spans approximately 54,000 clones, roughly 76% being singletons. This sample is part of a study of blood T cell repertoires in COVID-19. Study in general: COVID-19 samples from acute and convalescent phases originated in the United States, Italy and Spain. Sample material is recorded as cDNA or gDNA derived from T cells, B-cell-depleted T cells, or PBMCs.

Per germline, CDR1 SGHTS and CDR2 YDEGEE. CDR3 size: 14 residues. Trimming cost V 0 bases and J 5 bases, with 11 bases left between them. This sequence originates from a woman aged 55-69 years with acute or convalescent COVID-19. J is TRBJ2-5 and V is TRBV5-8; maybe TRBD2 (6 bases). Material for sequencing was peripheral blood. The CDR3 DNA reads as TGTGCCAGCAGCTTGGAGGGAGGTCAGGAGACCCAGTACTTC. It translates to CASSLEGGQETQYF. Combining the CDR3 with reference TRBV5-8 and TRBJ2-5 gives the whole variable domain EAGVTQSPTHLIKTRGQQATLRCSPISGHTSVYWYQQALGLGLQFLLWYDEGEERNRGNFPPRFSGRQFPNYSSELNVNALELEDSALYLCASSLEGGQETQYFGPGTRLLVL.